The table lists the clone carrying this T cell receptor (beta chain) with a count of one. This entry belongs to a study of T cell changes during pregnancy in multiple sclerosis. CDR1 MNHNS and CDR2 SASEGT come from the germline V gene. This CDR3 has 14 amino acids. Trimming at V came to 2 bases and at J to 6 bases, leaving 4 bases not matched to a gene. Assay used: immunoSEQ multiplex PCR; TCRdb lists only in-frame clones, some missing. The repertoire holds around 64,000 clones, with 93% as singletons. Sequenced material: CD8+ T cells from peripheral blood mononuclear cells, taken in the third trimester of pregnancy. The TCR originated in a female donor with multiple sclerosis, enrolled in a pregnancy study. The chain links TRBV6-1 to TRBJ2-1; TRBD2 matches 7 bases. As DNA, the CDR3 is TGTGCCAGCAGTGAATGGCGGGAGATCAATGAGCAGTTCTTC. It is translated as CASSEWREINEQFF.